The rows below give T cell receptor beta chains drawn from one sample of a study of blood T cell repertoires in COVID-19. Method: immunoSEQ multiplex PCR; TCRdb's copy keeps in-frame clones and lacks some. The profile shows tens of thousands of clones, more than 75% of them singletons. The sequenced material came from peripheral blood. These receptors were collected from a woman between 65 and 79 years old with acute or convalescent COVID-19. Each CDR3 is given with its conserved first and last residue. D genes are given only for firm matches. Size values are once, few and many counts, or a class for expanded clones, and some rows have none.

j_gene,v_gene,d_gene,abundance,CDR3nt,CDR3aa
TRBJ2-2,TRBV5-4,TRBD1,-,TGTGCCAGCAGCTGGGACAGCACCGGGGAGCTGTTTTTT,CASSWDSTGELFF
TRBJ1-2,TRBV6-5,-,-,TGTGCCAGCAGTACGAGGATCCGCTATGGCTACACCTTC,CASSTRIRYGYTF
TRBJ1-3,TRBV9,-,-,TGTGCCAGCAGCGTAGGCGGCAGACTTAATACTGGAAACACCATATATTTT,CASSVGGRLNTGNTIYF
TRBJ1-1,TRBV19,-,-,TGTGCCAGTAGTATAGAAGCAGGGATGAACACTGAAGCTTTCTTT,CASSIEAGMNTEAFF
TRBJ2-5,TRBV28,TRBD1,once,TGTGCCAGCAGCCGACAGGGGGGGGTCGGCGGAGAGACCCAGTACTTC,CASSRQGGVGGETQYF
TRBJ2-1,TRBV6-2/TRBV6-3,-,-,TGTGCCAGCAGTTACACTAGTTATGAGCAGTTCTTC,CASSYTSYEQFF
TRBJ2-1,TRBV7-8,TRBD2,-,TGTGCCAGCAGCAAAGGACTAGCGGGAGTATCCTATGAGCAGTTCTTC,CASSKGLAGVSYEQFF
TRBJ2-3,TRBV10-3,TRBD2,-,TGTGCCATCAGTGGAGGCGGGAGCAAAGATACGCAGTATTTT,CAISGGGSKDTQYF
TRBJ2-2,TRBV29-1,TRBD1,-,TGCAGCGCGAGCCCGGGACAGGGGACCGGGGAGCTGTTTTTT,CSASPGQGTGELFF
TRBJ1-1,TRBV5-1,-,-,TGCGCCAGCAGCTCCGGGACACCCGGCGAAGCTTTCTTT,CASSSGTPGEAFF
TRBJ2-1,TRBV30,TRBD2,-,TGTGCCTGGAGTACTAGCGGGGCCTACAATGAGCAGTTCTTC,CAWSTSGAYNEQFF
TRBJ1-6,TRBV5-1,TRBD1,-,TGCGCCAGCAGCTTGGCCGTTACAGGGGGTAATTCACCCCTCCACTTT,CASSLAVTGGNSPLHF
TRBJ1-1,TRBV30,-,-,TGTGCCTGGAGACTAGGAGGGTCCAGTGAAGCTTTCTTT,CAWRLGGSSEAFF
TRBJ2-3,TRBV6-1,TRBD2,-,TGTGCCAGCAGTGAGCGGACTAGCGGGGGCACGGGTACGCAGTATTTT,CASSERTSGGTGTQYF
TRBJ2-3,TRBV5-6,TRBD2,-,TGTGCCAGCAGCCCCCAGCGGGGAAGAGATACGCAGTATTTT,CASSPQRGRDTQYF
TRBJ1-3,TRBV3-1/TRBV3-2,-,once,TGTGCCAGCAGCCAAGCCCGGGGAGGCAGCTCTGGAAACACCATATATTTT,CASSQARGGSSGNTIYF
TRBJ2-1,TRBV19,-,once,TGTGCCAGTAGGCGGGATTTAAGCAACAATGAGCAGTTCTTC,CASRRDLSNNEQFF
TRBJ2-2,TRBV30,TRBD2,once,TGTGCCTGGAGTGAGGGGGGACGTACCTGGCTAGCGGGAGAGTATGGGGTCGGGGAGCTGTTTTTT,CAWSEGGRTWLAGEYGVGELFF
TRBJ2-1,TRBV11-3,-,-,TGTGCCAGCAGCTTAGGTGGTTTCTTTAGCTCCTACAATGAGCAGTTCTTC,CASSLGGFFSSYNEQFF
TRBJ1-2,TRBV27,TRBD1,-,TGTGCCAGCAGTACCTCGGGACAGGACTATGGCTACACCTTC,CASSTSGQDYGYTF